Sequencing of this T cell receptor beta chain was carried out in a study of regulatory T cells in long-lasting Graves disease. V was clipped by 5 bases and J by 5 bases; unmatched bases: 4. CDR1 is LGHDT, CDR2 YNNKEL, per germline (reference sequence). CDR3 size: 14 residues. Specified time point: newly diagnosed GD, antithyroid drugs for less than 3 months. PBMC RNA served as the TCR library source. American Thyroid Association guidelines were used to diagnose Graves' disease. CDR3 regions were amplified by Arm-PCR using iRepertoire HTBI primers to build TCR beta libraries. Using its own MiXCR run on the multiplex PCR reads, TCRdb lists one record per CDR3 protein. The sample lists fewer than 550,000 distinct CDR3 sequences; about 16% were seen once. This clonotype was seen ten or more times. This sample was shared with a second study, whose subject was T cells in Graves' hyperthyroidism and ophthalmopathy. That work adds: Stability of Graves' hyperthyroidism was defined as absent ophthalmopathy progression within 18 months. Expanded thyroid clonotypes (above 0.001) were mostly also found in blood.

J is TRBJ1-2 and V is TRBV3-1, with 11 bases lining up with TRBD1. The specimen was peripheral blood mononuclear cells (PBMCs), collected at new diagnosis, from a patient treated with antithyroid drugs. The clonotype originates from a woman between 40 and 65 years old with Graves disease. The chain's CDR3 is CASSRTGGEYGYTF. CDR3 nucleotides: TGTGCCAGCAGCAGGACAGGGGGCGAATATGGCTACACCTTC.